The 16 T cell receptor beta chains given below trace back to one sample, sequenced in a study of blood T cell repertoires in COVID-19. Assay used: immunoSEQ multiplex PCR; TCRdb lists only in-frame clones, some missing. The table has approximately 94,000 clones, 80% to 90% seen once. The sample was peripheral blood. The receptors stem from a woman in her 70s with acute or convalescent COVID-19.

DNA of the CDR3: TGTGCCAGCAGCCAGGGCTTAGGGGTAACCTACGAGCAGTACTTC. As protein: CASSQGLGVTYEQYF. The J gene is TRBJ2-7, the V gene TRBV3-1 (or the pseudogene TRBV3-2); a possible D gene is TRBD1 (5 bases). CDR1 LGHDT and CDR2 YNNKEL come from the germline V gene (reference sequence). The CDR3 is 15 residues long. Trimming shortened V by 3 bases and J by 2 bases, and 14 bases separated the two germline ends.

This chain links TRBV24-1 with TRBJ1-1; 9 bases match TRBD1. The J segment lost 5 bases and the V segment lost 1 base, leaving 4 bases of the junction unmatched. The CDR3 runs to 15 residues. CDR1 and CDR2 from the germline V gene are KGHDR and SFDVKD. The CDR3 nucleotides read TGTGCCACCAGTGATTTAGGACAGGGGCGGACTGAAGCTTTCTTT. Translated, it gives CATSDLGQGRTEAFF.

Only one count was recorded for this clone. The CDR3 loop is CASSRQGDVDEQFF. CDR3 sequence (DNA): TGTGCCAGCAGCAGGCAGGGGGATGTGGATGAGCAGTTCTTC. This chain uses TRBV11-2 with TRBJ2-1; TRBD1 matches 7 bases. CDR3 size: 14 residues. V was clipped by 5 bases and J by 8 bases; unmatched bases: 9. Germline values: CDR1 SGHAT, CDR2 FQNNGV.

The chain carries TRBV13 and TRBJ2-2; D may be TRBD2 (5 bases). The CDR3 extends over 20 amino acids. V was clipped by 5 bases and J by 3 bases, with 28 bases between them. CDR1 is PRHDT, CDR2 FYEKMQ, per germline (reference sequence). The CDR3 nucleotides read TGTGCCAGCAGCCCTAGCCCCGGAACAGTTCCTAAGGAGTACACCGGGGAGCTGTTTTTT. Its translation is CASSPSPGTVPKEYTGELFF.

V gene TRBV12-3 or TRBV12-4 combines with J gene TRBJ2-5; possible D gene TRBD1, 5 bases. V lost 6 bases to trimming and J lost 5 bases, with 7 bases between them. CDR3 length: 11 amino acids. CDR3 sequence reads: CASRTAETQYF. CDR3 nucleotide sequence: TGTGCCAGCAGGACAGCGGAGACCCAGTACTTC.

This chain uses TRBV3-1 (or the pseudogene TRBV3-2) with TRBJ1-5, with 10 bases that match TRBD1. The V segment lost 1 base and the J segment 6 bases; nucleotides outside the gene matches: 3. The germline V gene encodes CDR1 LGHDT and CDR2 YNNKEL (reference sequence). The CDR3 sequence is 15 residues long. This CDR3 reads CASSQGTGGGQPQHF. As DNA, the CDR3 is TGTGCCAGCAGCCAAGGGACAGGGGGGGGTCAGCCCCAGCATTTT.

The rearrangement uses TRBV6-2 or TRBV6-3 and TRBJ2-3; TRBD2 agrees at 10 bases. The V gene's germline CDR1 is MNHEY and CDR2 SVGEGT. V shed 0 bases, J shed 7 bases, and the junction held 7 bases outside the gene matches. The CDR3 is made up of 16 amino acids. CDR3 in DNA: TGTGCCAGCAGTTACTCCAGCGGGGGGGTAAGGAATACGCAGTATTTT. Protein: CASSYSSGGVRNTQYF.

The J gene is TRBJ2-1, the V gene TRBV7-9; 7 bases match TRBD1. Germline V lookup: CDR1 SEHNR, CDR2 FQNEAQ (reference sequence). The CDR3 runs to 15 residues. V was pared by 2 bases and J by 6 bases, with 7 bases of the junction left unmatched. This CDR3 is CASSLNTDRSNEQFF. The CDR3 nucleotides are TGTGCCAGCAGCTTAAACACGGACAGGTCCAATGAGCAGTTCTTC.

This clone appeared a single time. The chain is built from TRBV30 and TRBJ1-2; 9 positions agree with TRBD1. Germline CDR1 GTSNPN, CDR2 SVGIG (reference sequence). V lost 4 bases to trimming and J lost 4 bases; unmatched junction nucleotides: 4. The CDR3 contains 13 residues. CDR3 sequence reads: CAWTGTGTYGYTF. CDR3 DNA sequence: TGTGCCTGGACCGGGACAGGGACCTATGGCTACACCTTC.

The rearrangement links TRBV6-2 or TRBV6-3 to TRBJ2-1; 8 nucleotides match TRBD1. The germline V gene has CDR1 MNHEY and CDR2 SVGEGT. V shed 6 bases and J 9 bases; nucleotides not matched to a gene: 16. The CDR3 has 16 amino acids. CDR3 in amino acids: CASRPPRGQEDTEQFF. The DNA for the CDR3 is TGTGCCAGCAGACCTCCTAGGGGACAGGAGGACACTGAGCAGTTCTTC.

The V gene is TRBV9, the J gene TRBJ1-6, with 7 positions matching TRBD1. CDR3 length: 17 amino acids. The V gene end was trimmed by 3 bases and the J gene end by 0 bases; junction bases not matched to a gene: 6. In germline, CDR1 is SGDLS, CDR2 YYNGEE. The CDR3 DNA is TGTGCCAGCAGCGGGACAGGTACTAGCTCCTATAATTCACCCCTCCACTTT. Translating it yields CASSGTGTSSYNSPLHF.

V is TRBV15 and J is TRBJ1-3, with a possible D match to TRBD1 (6 bases). This CDR3 has 16 amino acids. Trimming left V 2 bases short and J 0 bases short, with 11 bases between. The germline CDR1 and CDR2 sequences are LNHNV and YYDKDF (reference sequence). The CDR3 spells CATSRTGYSSGNTIYF. The CDR3 region has the DNA TGTGCCACCAGCAGAACAGGGTATAGCTCTGGAAACACCATATATTTT.

The gene calls are TRBV27 and TRBJ2-1, with 11 bases aligning to TRBD2. V shed 1 base and J 5 bases; nucleotides not matched to a gene: 4. CDR1 MNHEY and CDR2 SMNVEV come from the germline V gene (reference sequence). CDR3 size: 16 residues. The CDR3 loop reads CASSLYLAGGNNEQFF. The CDR3 coding sequence is TGTGCCAGCAGTTTATATCTAGCGGGGGGAAACAATGAGCAGTTCTTC.

With respect to this clone: Relative to the germline gene, one junction end is altered; a read error may explain this. The CDR3 spells CASSLAHADTQYF. For the CDR3, the DNA is TGTGCCAGCAGCCTAGCCCACGCGGATACGCAGTATTTT. This chain links TRBV7-9 with TRBJ2-3, with D possibly being TRBD2 (5 bases). The length of the CDR3 is 13 residues. CDR1 and CDR2 (germline): SEHNR, FQNEAQ (reference sequence).

In its sample, this clone was seen once. The J gene is TRBJ1-2, the V gene TRBV11-2; D is perhaps TRBD1 (5 bases). Germline assignment: CDR1 SGHAT and CDR2 FQNNGV. The CDR3 contains 16 residues. V was cut by 1 base and J by 5 bases, with 17 bases left in between. CDR3 DNA: TGTGCCAGCAGCTTAGCCCTGGGGTCAGGGCGGTATGGCTACACCTTC. It translates to CASSLALGSGRYGYTF.

The gene calls are TRBV27 and TRBJ2-2; possibly TRBD1 for D (7 bases). Germline CDR1 reads MNHEY; CDR2 reads SMNVEV (reference sequence). Between the trimmed V and J ends, which lost 5 bases and 7 bases, there was a span of 20 bases. The CDR3 totals 16 residues. The CDR3 bases are TGTGCCAGCAGTCTAAAACTTAGGGGGCGGGGCGGGGAGCTGTTTTTT. Protein: CASSLKLRGRGGELFF.